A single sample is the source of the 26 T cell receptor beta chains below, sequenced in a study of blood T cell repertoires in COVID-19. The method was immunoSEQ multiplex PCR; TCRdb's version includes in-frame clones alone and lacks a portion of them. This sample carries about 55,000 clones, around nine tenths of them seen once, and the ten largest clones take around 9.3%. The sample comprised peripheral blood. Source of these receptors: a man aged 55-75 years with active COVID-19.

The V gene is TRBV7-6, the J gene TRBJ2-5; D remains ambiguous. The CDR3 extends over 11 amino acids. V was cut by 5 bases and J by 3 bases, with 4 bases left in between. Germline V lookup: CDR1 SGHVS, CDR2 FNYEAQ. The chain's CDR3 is CASSPKETQYF. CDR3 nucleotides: TGTGCCAGCAGCCCCAAAGAGACCCAGTACTTC.

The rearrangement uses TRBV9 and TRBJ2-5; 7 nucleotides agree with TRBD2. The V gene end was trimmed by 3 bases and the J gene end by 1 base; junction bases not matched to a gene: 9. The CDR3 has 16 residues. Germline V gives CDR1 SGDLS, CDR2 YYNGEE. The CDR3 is CASSAMEASGQETQYF. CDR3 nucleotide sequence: TGTGCCAGCAGCGCGATGGAGGCTAGCGGCCAAGAGACCCAGTACTTC.

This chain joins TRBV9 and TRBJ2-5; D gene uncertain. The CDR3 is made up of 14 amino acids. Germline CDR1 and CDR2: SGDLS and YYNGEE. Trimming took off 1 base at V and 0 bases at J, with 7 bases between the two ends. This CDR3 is CASSVSPYQETQYF. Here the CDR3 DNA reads TGTGCCAGCAGCGTAAGCCCGTACCAAGAGACCCAGTACTTC.

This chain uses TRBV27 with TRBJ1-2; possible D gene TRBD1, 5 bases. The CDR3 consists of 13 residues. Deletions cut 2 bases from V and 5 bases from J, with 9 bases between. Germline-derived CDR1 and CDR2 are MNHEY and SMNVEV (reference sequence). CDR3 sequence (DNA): TGTGCCAGCAGTTTAAATCGGGGGTATGGCTACACCTTC. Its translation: CASSLNRGYGYTF.

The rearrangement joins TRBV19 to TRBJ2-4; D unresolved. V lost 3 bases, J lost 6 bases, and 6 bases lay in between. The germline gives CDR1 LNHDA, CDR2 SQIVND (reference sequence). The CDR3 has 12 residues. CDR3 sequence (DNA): TGTGCCAGTAGTATGATCGGAAACATTCAGTACTTC. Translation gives CASSMIGNIQYF.

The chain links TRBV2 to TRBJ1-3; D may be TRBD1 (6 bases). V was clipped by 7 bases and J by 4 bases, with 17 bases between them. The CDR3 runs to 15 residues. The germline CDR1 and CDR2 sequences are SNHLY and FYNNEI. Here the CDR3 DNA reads TGTGCCAGCAAGGGAAACAGGGATACAGGAAACACCATATATTTT. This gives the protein CASKGNRDTGNTIYF.

In DNA form, the CDR3 reads TGCGCCAGCAGCCAAGGGGGACAGGGCGGCTATGGCTACACCTTC. Protein sequence: CASSQGGQGGYGYTF. The chain uses TRBV4-1 and TRBJ1-2; 9 positions agree with TRBD1. The V segment lost 1 base and the J segment 4 bases; nucleotides outside the gene matches: 4. The CDR3 is 15 residues long. CDR1 is MGHRA, CDR2 YSYEKL, per germline.

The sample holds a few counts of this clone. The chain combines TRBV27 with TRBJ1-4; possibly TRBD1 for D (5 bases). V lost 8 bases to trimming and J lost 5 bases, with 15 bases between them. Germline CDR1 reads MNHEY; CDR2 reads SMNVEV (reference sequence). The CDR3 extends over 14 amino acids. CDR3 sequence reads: CASAEGTENEKLFF. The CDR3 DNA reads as TGTGCCAGCGCAGAGGGGACTGAAAATGAAAAACTGTTTTTT. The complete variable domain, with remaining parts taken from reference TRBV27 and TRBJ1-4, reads EAQVTQNPRYLITVTGKKLTVTCSQNMNHEYMSWYRQDPGLGLRQIYYSMNVEVTDKGDVPEGYKVSRKEKRNFPLILESPSPNQTSLYFCASAEGTENEKLFFGSGTQLSVL.

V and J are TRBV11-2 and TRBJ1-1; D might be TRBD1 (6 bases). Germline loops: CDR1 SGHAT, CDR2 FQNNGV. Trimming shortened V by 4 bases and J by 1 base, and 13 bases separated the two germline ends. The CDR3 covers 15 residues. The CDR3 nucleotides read TGTGCCAGCAGCTCAACCCAGGGGCCGAACACTGAAGCTTTCTTT. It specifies CASSSTQGPNTEAFF.

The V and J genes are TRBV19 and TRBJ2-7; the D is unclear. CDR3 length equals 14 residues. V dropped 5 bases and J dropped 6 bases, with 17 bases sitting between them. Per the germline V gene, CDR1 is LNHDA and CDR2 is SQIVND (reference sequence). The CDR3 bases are TGTGCCAGTAGTCCACGACAAGTGCTTGGCGAGCAGTACTTC. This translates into CASSPRQVLGEQYF.

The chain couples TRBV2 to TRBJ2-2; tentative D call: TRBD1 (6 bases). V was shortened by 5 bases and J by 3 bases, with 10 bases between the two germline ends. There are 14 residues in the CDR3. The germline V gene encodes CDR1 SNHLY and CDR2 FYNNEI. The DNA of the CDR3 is TGTGCCAGCAGTATGCAGGGGTACACCGGGGAGCTGTTTTTT. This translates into CASSMQGYTGELFF.

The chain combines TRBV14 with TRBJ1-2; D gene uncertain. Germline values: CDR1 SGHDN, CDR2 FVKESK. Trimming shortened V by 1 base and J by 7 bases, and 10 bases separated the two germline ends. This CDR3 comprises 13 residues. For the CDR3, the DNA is TGTGCCAGCAGCCAAGGAGGGTTTGGTGGCTACACCTTC. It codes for CASSQGGFGGYTF.

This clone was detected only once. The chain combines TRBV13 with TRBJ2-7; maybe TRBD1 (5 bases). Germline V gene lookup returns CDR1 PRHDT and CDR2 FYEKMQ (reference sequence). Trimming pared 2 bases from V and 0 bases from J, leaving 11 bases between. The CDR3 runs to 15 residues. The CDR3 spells CASSLSTGLSYEQYF. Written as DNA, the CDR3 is TGTGCCAGCAGCTTAAGTACAGGCCTCTCCTACGAGCAGTACTTC.

CDR3 amino acids: CASSSLAREGTDTQYF. In DNA, the CDR3 is TGTGCCAGCAGTTCTCTAGCGCGGGAAGGGACAGATACGCAGTATTTT. The chain links TRBV2 to TRBJ2-3, with D possibly matching TRBD2 (6 bases). The CDR3 consists of 16 residues. The germline V and J ends were trimmed by 5 bases and 3 bases, with 18 bases remaining between them. Germline V gene data show CDR1 as SNHLY and CDR2 as FYNNEI.

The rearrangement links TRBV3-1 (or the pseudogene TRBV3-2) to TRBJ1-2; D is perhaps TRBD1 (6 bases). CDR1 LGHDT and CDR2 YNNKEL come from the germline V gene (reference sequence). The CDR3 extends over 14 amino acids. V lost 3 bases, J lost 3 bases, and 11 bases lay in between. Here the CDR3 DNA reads TGTGCCAGCAGCCATGGACAGACGCACTATGGCTACACCTTC. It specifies CASSHGQTHYGYTF.

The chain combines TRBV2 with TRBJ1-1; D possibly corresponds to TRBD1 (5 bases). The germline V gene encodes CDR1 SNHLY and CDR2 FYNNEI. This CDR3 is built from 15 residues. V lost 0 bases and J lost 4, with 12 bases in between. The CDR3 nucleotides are TGTGCCAGCAGTGAAGCGCTTCGGGGACTCACTGAAGCTTTCTTT. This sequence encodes CASSEALRGLTEAFF.

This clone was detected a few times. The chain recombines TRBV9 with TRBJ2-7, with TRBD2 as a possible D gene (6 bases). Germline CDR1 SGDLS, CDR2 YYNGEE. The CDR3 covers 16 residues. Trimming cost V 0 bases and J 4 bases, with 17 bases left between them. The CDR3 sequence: CASSVAWRDPVYEQYF. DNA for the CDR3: TGTGCCAGCAGCGTAGCTTGGCGGGATCCCGTTTACGAGCAGTACTTC.

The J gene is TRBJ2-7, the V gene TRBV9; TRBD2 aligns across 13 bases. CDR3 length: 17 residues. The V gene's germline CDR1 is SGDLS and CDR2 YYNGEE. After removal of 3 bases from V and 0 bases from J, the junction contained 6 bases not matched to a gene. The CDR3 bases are TGTGCCAGCAGCGCCAGAGGGACTAGCGGGACCTCCTACGAGCAGTACTTC. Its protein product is CASSARGTSGTSYEQYF.

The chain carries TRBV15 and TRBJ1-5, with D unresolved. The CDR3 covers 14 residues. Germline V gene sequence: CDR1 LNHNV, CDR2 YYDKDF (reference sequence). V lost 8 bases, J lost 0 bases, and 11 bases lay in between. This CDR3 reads CATGRHDSNQPQHF. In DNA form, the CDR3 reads TGTGCCACCGGGCGTCACGATAGCAATCAGCCCCAGCATTTT.

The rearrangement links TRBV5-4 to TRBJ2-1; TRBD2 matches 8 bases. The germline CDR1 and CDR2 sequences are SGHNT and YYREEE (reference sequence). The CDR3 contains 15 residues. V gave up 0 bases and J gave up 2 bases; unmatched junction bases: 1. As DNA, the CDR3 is TGTGCCAGCAGCTTGGCGGGAGGGGCCTACAATGAGCAGTTCTTC. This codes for CASSLAGGAYNEQFF.

Written as DNA, the CDR3 is TGTGCCAGCAGCTTGAGGGGGAATGGCTACACCTTC. Residues: CASSLRGNGYTF. This rearrangement joins TRBV5-8 to TRBJ1-2; a weak D match, TRBD1 (6 bases). Germline CDR1 is SGHTS and CDR2 is YDEGEE. Trimming cost V 1 base and J 6 bases, with 7 bases left between them. This CDR3 spans 12 amino acids.

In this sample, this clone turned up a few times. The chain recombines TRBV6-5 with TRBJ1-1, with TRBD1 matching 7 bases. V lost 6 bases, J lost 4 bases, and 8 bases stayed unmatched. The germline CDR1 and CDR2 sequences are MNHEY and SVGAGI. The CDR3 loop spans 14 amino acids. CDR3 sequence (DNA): TGTGCCAGCAGCTTGACAGGGAGTGGCACTGAAGCTTTCTTT. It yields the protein CASSLTGSGTEAFF.

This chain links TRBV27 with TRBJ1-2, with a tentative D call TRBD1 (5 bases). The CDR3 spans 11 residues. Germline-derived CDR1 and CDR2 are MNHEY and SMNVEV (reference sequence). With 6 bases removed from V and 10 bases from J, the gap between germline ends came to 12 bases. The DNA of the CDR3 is TGTGCCAGCAGCGGAGGGACCTTCTACACCTTC. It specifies CASSGGTFYTF.

CDR3 region: CASSEYPSGAQETQYF. The CDR3 coding sequence is TGTGCCAGCAGTGAATACCCTAGCGGTGCGCAAGAGACCCAGTACTTC. The chain links TRBV25-1 to TRBJ2-5; 7 positions match TRBD2. Losses at the gene ends were 0 bases for V and 2 bases for J; bases not matched to a gene: 6. This CDR3 has 16 residues. Germline loops: CDR1 MGHDK, CDR2 SYGVNS.

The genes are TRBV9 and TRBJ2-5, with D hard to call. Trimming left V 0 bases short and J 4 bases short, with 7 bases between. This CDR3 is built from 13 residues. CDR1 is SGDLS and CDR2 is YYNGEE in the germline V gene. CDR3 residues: CASSVDSLETQYF. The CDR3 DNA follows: TGTGCCAGCAGCGTAGATTCATTAGAGACCCAGTACTTC.

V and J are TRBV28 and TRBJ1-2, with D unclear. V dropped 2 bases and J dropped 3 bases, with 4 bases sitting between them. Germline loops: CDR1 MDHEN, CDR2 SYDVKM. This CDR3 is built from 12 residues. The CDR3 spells CASSLVDYGYTF. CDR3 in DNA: TGTGCCAGCAGTTTAGTAGACTATGGCTACACCTTC.